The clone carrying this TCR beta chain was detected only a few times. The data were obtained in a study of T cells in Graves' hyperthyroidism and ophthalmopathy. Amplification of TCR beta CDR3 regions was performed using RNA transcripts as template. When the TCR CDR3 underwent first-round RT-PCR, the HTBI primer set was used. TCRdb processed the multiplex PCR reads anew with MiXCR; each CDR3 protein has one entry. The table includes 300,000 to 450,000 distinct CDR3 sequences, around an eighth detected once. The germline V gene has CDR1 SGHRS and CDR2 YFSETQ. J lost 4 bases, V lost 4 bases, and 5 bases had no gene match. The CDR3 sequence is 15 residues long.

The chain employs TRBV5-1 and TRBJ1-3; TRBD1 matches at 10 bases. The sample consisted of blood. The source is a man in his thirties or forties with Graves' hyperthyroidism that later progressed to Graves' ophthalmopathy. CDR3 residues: CASSRQGAEGNTIYF. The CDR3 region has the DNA TGCGCCAGCAGCCGACAGGGGGCAGAAGGAAACACCATATATTTT. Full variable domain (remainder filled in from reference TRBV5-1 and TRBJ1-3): KAGVTQTPRYLIKTRGQQVTLSCSPISGHRSVSWYQQTPGQGLQFLFEYFSETQRNKGNFPGRFSGRQFSNSRSEMNVSTLELGDSALYLCASSRQGAEGNTIYFGEGSWLTVV.